The rows below give T cell receptor beta chains drawn from one sample of a study of T cells in Graves' hyperthyroidism and ophthalmopathy. TCRdb independently ran MiXCR on the multiplex PCR reads; one entry per CDR3 protein. The profile shows about 160,000 distinct CDR3 sequences, about 9.4% of them singletons. The sample consisted of blood. These receptors came from a woman under 30 with Graves' hyperthyroidism that later progressed to Graves' ophthalmopathy. Both conserved end residues are part of each CDR3. The order of the fields is clone size, J gene, V gene, D gene, CDR3 protein, CDR3 DNA. A D gene is named only where the DNA matches it firmly. Clone size is not always given. Where it is, it says once, few, many or a class for expanded clones.

NA	TRBJ2-1	TRBV6-4	TRBD2	CASSDSTGGPYNEQFF	TGTGCCAGCAGTGACTCTACGGGGGGGCCCTACAATGAGCAGTTCTTC
many	TRBJ1-1	TRBV10-1	NA	CASSDEGIEAFF	TGCGCCAGCAGTGACGAGGGTATTGAAGCTTTCTTT
NA	TRBJ2-7	TRBV6-4	NA	CASRTLSYYYEQYF	TGTGCCAGCCGAACCCTCTCGTACTACTACGAGCAGTACTTC
many	TRBJ1-5	TRBV6-1	TRBD1	CASSLDRGVQPQHF	TGTGCCAGCAGTTTGGACAGGGGGGTTCAGCCCCAGCATTTT
many	TRBJ1-3	TRBV11-2	NA	CASSLGSGRTGNTIYF	TGTGCCAGCAGCTTAGGATCGGGGCGGACTGGAAACACCATATATTTT
many	TRBJ2-5	TRBV15	TRBD2	CATSPGTSGSRETQYF	TGTGCCACCAGCCCTGGGACTAGCGGGAGTAGGGAGACCCAGTACTTC
many	TRBJ2-3	TRBV28	TRBD2	CASLTTGTSGEDTQYF	TGTGCCAGTCTCACCACCGGGACTAGCGGGGAAGATACGCAGTATTTT
NA	TRBJ1-3	TRBV18	NA	CASSPWERGNTIYF	TGTGCCAGCTCACCATGGGAGCGTGGAAACACCATATATTTT
many	TRBJ2-7	TRBV28	TRBD1	CASTGTEDYEQYF	TGTGCCAGTACCGGGACAGAAGATTACGAGCAGTACTTC
many	TRBJ2-2	TRBV12-3/TRBV12-4	NA	CASSLAVSNTGELFF	TGTGCCAGCAGTTTGGCCGTCTCGAACACCGGGGAGCTGTTTTTT
many	TRBJ1-5	TRBV12-3/TRBV12-4	TRBD1	CASTRSPTGVNQPQHF	TGTGCCAGCACCAGGAGTCCCACAGGGGTCAATCAGCCCCAGCATTTT
NA	TRBJ1-6	TRBV29-1	NA	CSVEFDGSKNSPLHF	TGCAGCGTTGAGTTTGATGGGTCGAAGAATTCACCCCTCCACTTT
NA	TRBJ2-3	TRBV4-1	NA	CASSQSSTDTQYF	TGCGCCAGCAGCCAATCGAGCACAGATACGCAGTATTTT
NA	TRBJ2-1	TRBV18	NA	CASSPPGVGYNEQFF	TGTGCCAGCTCACCGCCCGGGGTCGGCTACAATGAGCAGTTCTTC
NA	TRBJ2-3	TRBV29-1	NA	CSAVRVTDTQYF	TGCAGCGCTGTTAGGGTGACAGATACGCAGTATTTT
NA	TRBJ2-7	TRBV15	NA	CATSRVGGIYEQYF	TGTGCCACCAGCAGAGTGGGGGGAATCTACGAGCAGTACTTC
many	TRBJ1-5	TRBV30	NA	CAWSWGRDQPQHF	TGTGCCTGGAGCTGGGGCCGGGATCAGCCCCAGCATTTT
few	TRBJ2-7	TRBV6-2/TRBV6-3	NA	CASSYSRTGYEQYF	TGTGCCAGCAGTTACTCTCGGACGGGCTACGAGCAGTACTTC
many	TRBJ1-5	TRBV12-3/TRBV12-4	NA	CASSLVADSWYSNQPQHF	TGTGCCAGCAGTTTAGTGGCAGACTCATGGTATAGCAATCAGCCCCAGCATTTT
many	TRBJ1-5	TRBV28	NA	CASSLWGVTNQPQHF	TGTGCCAGCAGCCTTTGGGGGGTTACCAATCAGCCCCAGCATTTT
NA	TRBJ2-5	TRBV9	NA	CASSAHGRETQYF	TGTGCCAGCAGCGCCCATGGAAGGGAGACCCAGTACTTC
many	TRBJ1-5	TRBV24-1	NA	CATSDSHRDQPQHF	TGTGCCACCAGTGATTCTCACAGGGATCAGCCCCAGCATTTT
many	TRBJ1-1	TRBV2	NA	CASTGTSRDKAFF	TGTGCCAGCACTGGGACCTCCAGGGACAAAGCTTTCTTT
many	TRBJ2-6	TRBV2	NA	CASSVLGANVLTF	TGTGCCAGCAGTGTCTTGGGGGCCAACGTCCTGACTTTC
few	TRBJ2-1	TRBV6-1	NA	CASGGRGNEQFF	TGTGCCTCCGGGGGGCGAGGTAATGAGCAGTTCTTC
few	TRBJ1-2	TRBV9	NA	CASSAIREKSLYGYTF	TGTGCCAGCAGCGCCATCCGTGAGAAGAGCCTCTATGGCTACACCTTC
once	TRBJ2-1	TRBV9	TRBD2	CASSGRLAGGSYNEQFF	TGTGCCAGCAGCGGAAGACTAGCGGGCGGCTCCTACAATGAGCAGTTCTTC
many	TRBJ1-4	TRBV28	TRBD1	CASRGILTGEKLFF	TGTGCCAGCAGGGGGATCCTGACAGGGGAAAAACTGTTTTTT
many	TRBJ2-2	TRBV7-9	NA	CASRRTVSETGELFF	TGTGCCAGCAGGCGGACCGTGTCCGAGACCGGGGAGCTGTTTTTT
few	TRBJ1-5	TRBV3-1	NA	CASSQQRGDQPQHF	TGTGCCAGCAGCCAACAGCGTGGGGATCAGCCCCAGCATTTT
many	TRBJ1-5	TRBV2	NA	CASTQTNQPQHF	TGTGCCAGCACACAGACCAATCAGCCCCAGCATTTT
few	TRBJ1-6	TRBV7-8	NA	CASSEHPISYNSPLHF	TGTGCCAGCAGCGAACACCCGATCTCCTATAATTCACCCCTCCACTTT
NA	TRBJ1-2	TRBV2	NA	CASQGDIINYGYTF	TGTGCCAGCCAGGGAGACATCATTAACTATGGCTACACCTTC
many	TRBJ2-2	TRBV15	NA	CATSRGVASGGELFF	TGTGCCACCAGCAGAGGTGTAGCATCGGGCGGGGAGCTGTTTTTT
many	TRBJ2-7	TRBV20-1	NA	CSASHRLVTSYEQYF	TGCAGTGCTAGCCACCGACTGGTTACCTCCTACGAGCAGTACTTC
many	TRBJ2-7	TRBV7-9	NA	CASSLAGGTATYEQYF	TGTGCCAGCAGCTTAGCGGGGGGGACAGCAACCTACGAGCAGTACTTC
many	TRBJ1-5	TRBV20-1	NA	CSARVPLGGFNQPQHF	TGCAGTGCTAGAGTTCCTCTTGGGGGCTTCAATCAGCCCCAGCATTTT
many	TRBJ2-7	TRBV7-8	TRBD1	CASSPPGTGFYEQYF	TGTGCCAGCAGCCCCCCCGGGACAGGGTTCTACGAGCAGTACTTC
NA	TRBJ1-6	TRBV15	NA	CATSNQDRGNSPLHF	TGTGCCACCAGCAACCAAGATAGGGGAAACTCACCCCTCCACTTT
many	TRBJ1-5	TRBV2	TRBD1	CASTENRGGYSNQPQHF	TGTGCCAGCACCGAAAACAGGGGGGGTTATAGCAATCAGCCCCAGCATTTT
many	TRBJ1-2	TRBV19	NA	CASNDSYGYTF	TGTGCCAGTAACGACAGCTATGGCTACACCTTC
NA	TRBJ1-5	TRBV6-5	TRBD1	CASSYQGVGDQPQHF	TGTGCCAGCAGTTACCAGGGGGTCGGTGATCAGCCCCAGCATTTT
many	TRBJ1-1	TRBV19	NA	CASSQPQWRGTEAFF	TGTGCCAGTAGTCAGCCACAATGGCGGGGCACTGAAGCTTTCTTT
few	TRBJ2-3	TRBV6-1	NA	CASSEGFWDTQYF	TGTGCCAGCAGTGAAGGGTTTTGGGATACGCAGTATTTT
many	TRBJ1-1	TRBV19	NA	CASSTRGPRGAFF	TGTGCCAGTAGTACGAGGGGCCCCAGGGGAGCTTTCTTT